These 30 T cell receptor beta chains share one sample of origin, sequenced in a study of blood T cell repertoires in COVID-19. Clones were read by immunoSEQ multiplex PCR, and TCRdb kept only the in-frame ones, dropping some. Among about 150,000 clones listed, 80% to 90% were seen once. Sequenced input: peripheral blood. These receptors were obtained from a man between 65 and 85 years old with acute or convalescent COVID-19.

The gene calls are TRBV4-2 and TRBJ1-2; possible D gene TRBD1, 5 bases. The CDR3 is 13 residues long. Germline V gene data show CDR1 as LGHNA and CDR2 as YNFKEQ. The V end was cut by 5 bases, the J end by 4 bases, with 11 bases between. The CDR3 nucleotides read TGTGCCAGCAGCGACGGGGGGTCCTATGGCTACACCTTC. Its protein product is CASSDGGSYGYTF.

V is TRBV9 and J is TRBJ1-3; D unclear. The ends were cut back, 0 bases at V and 3 bases at J, with 10 bases in the middle. The CDR3 runs to 15 residues. Per germline, CDR1 SGDLS and CDR2 YYNGEE. DNA for the CDR3: TGTGCCAGCAGCGTAGGCCAGTATATTGGAAACACCATATATTTT. Translation: CASSVGQYIGNTIYF. The whole variable domain, remainder taken from reference TRBV9 and TRBJ1-3, is DSGVTQTPKHLITATGQRVTLRCSPRSGDLSVYWYQQSLDQGLQFLIQYYNGEERAKGNILERFSAQQFPDLHSELNLSSLELGDSALYFCASSVGQYIGNTIYFGEGSWLTVV.

This clone was detected only once. The rearrangement uses TRBV3-1 (or the pseudogene TRBV3-2) and TRBJ2-2, with TRBD2 matching 14 bases. The J segment lost 7 bases and the V segment lost 3 bases, leaving 1 base of the junction unmatched. The CDR3 is made up of 15 amino acids. Germline assignment: CDR1 LGHDT and CDR2 YNNKEL (reference sequence). CDR3 residues: CASSQGLAGVGELFF. CDR3 nucleotides: TGTGCCAGCAGCCAGGGACTAGCGGGGGTCGGGGAGCTGTTTTTT.

A word on this clone: At the DNA level, this CDR3 is encoded by other sequences in the same sample as well. The CDR3 bases are TGTGCCAGCAGACGAGACTTGAACACTGAAGCTTTCTTT. Translation gives CASRRDLNTEAFF. The chain has TRBV28 and TRBJ1-1, with D unclear. Germline CDR1 is MDHEN and CDR2 is SYDVKM. This CDR3 comprises 13 residues. V dropped 6 bases and J dropped 0 bases, with 8 bases sitting between them.

The rearrangement links TRBV28 to TRBJ2-7; weak D call: TRBD1 (5 bases). This CDR3 spans 12 amino acids. Germline V CDR1 and CDR2: MDHEN, SYDVKM. V was cut by 5 bases and J by 3 bases, with 8 bases left in between. CDR3 loop: CASSLGDYEQYF. CDR3 nucleotides: TGTGCCAGCAGTCTAGGGGACTACGAGCAGTACTTC. Looking up the rest from reference TRBV28 and TRBJ2-7 gives the full variable domain: DVKVTQSSRYLVKRTGEKVFLECVQDMDHENMFWYRQDPGLGLRLIYFSYDVKMKEKGDIPEGYSVSREKKERFSLILESASTNQTSMYLCASSLGDYEQYFGPGTRLTVT.

V usage is TRBV4-3 and J usage is TRBJ2-7; 10 bases are shared with TRBD2. Per germline, CDR1 LGHNA and CDR2 YSLEER. J was trimmed by 2 bases and V by 0 bases; bases with no gene match: 7. The CDR3 has 17 residues. The CDR3 is CASSQDLSSGSPYEQYF. CDR3 DNA: TGCGCCAGCAGCCAAGATCTCTCTAGCGGGAGCCCCTACGAGCAGTACTTC.

The V and J genes are TRBV19 and TRBJ1-2, with 8 bases identical to TRBD1. The CDR3 length is 12 residues. The J segment lost 5 bases and the V segment lost 8 bases, leaving 4 bases of the junction unmatched. Germline V gene lookup returns CDR1 LNHDA and CDR2 SQIVND (reference sequence). CDR3 loop: CASGGDRYGYTF. The CDR3 region has the DNA TGTGCCAGTGGGGGGGACAGGTATGGCTACACCTTC.

Here the CDR3 reads CATSDSGIGGYTF. Written as DNA, the CDR3 is TGTGCCACCAGTGATTCAGGAATAGGTGGCTACACCTTC. The chain couples TRBV24-1 to TRBJ1-2; D remains unclear. This CDR3 has 13 amino acids. The V gene lost 2 bases and the J gene lost 7 bases, with 10 bases spanning the gap. Germline loops: CDR1 KGHDR, CDR2 SFDVKD.

The rearrangement links TRBV7-9 to TRBJ2-3; TRBD2 matches 12 bases. V shed 9 bases, J shed 3 bases, and the junction held 10 bases outside the gene matches. The CDR3 is made up of 16 amino acids. The germline CDR1 and CDR2 sequences are SEHNR and FQNEAQ (reference sequence). The chain's CDR3 is CASKPRGLAGTDTQYF. The CDR3 region has the DNA TGTGCCAGTAAGCCAAGGGGACTAGCGGGTACAGATACGCAGTATTTT.

The chain couples TRBV20-1 to TRBJ2-7, with TRBD1 identical over 12 bases. With V trimmed by 3 bases and J by 6 bases, 3 bases remained unmatched. In germline, CDR1 is DFQATT, CDR2 SNEGSKA (reference sequence). The CDR3 runs to 13 residues. CDR3: CSASGTGGIEQYF. CDR3 bases: TGCAGTGCTAGTGGGACAGGGGGCATCGAGCAGTACTTC.

This chain connects TRBV7-2 to TRBJ1-5; 8 nucleotides agree with TRBD1. The V gene end was trimmed by 5 bases and the J gene end by 6 bases; junction bases not matched to a gene: 9. Germline-derived CDR1 and CDR2 are SGHTA and FQGNSA. The CDR3 has 15 amino acids. CDR3 sequence: CASSLGSTGGQPQHF. In nucleotides, the CDR3 is TGTGCCAGCAGCCTAGGGAGTACAGGGGGTCAGCCCCAGCATTTT.

V usage is TRBV3-1 (or the pseudogene TRBV3-2) and J usage is TRBJ2-1; no clear D gene. Germline V gene lookup returns CDR1 LGHDT and CDR2 YNNKEL (reference sequence). V gave up 4 bases and J gave up 0 bases, with 10 bases separating them. CDR3 size: 15 residues. Here the CDR3 reads CASSPQPASYNEQFF. CDR3 DNA sequence: TGTGCCAGCAGCCCACAGCCAGCCTCCTACAATGAGCAGTTCTTC.

The chain links TRBV15 to TRBJ1-1, with D possibly being TRBD1 (6 bases). Trimming cost V 0 bases and J 4 bases, with 15 bases left between them. Germline loops: CDR1 LNHNV, CDR2 YYDKDF (reference sequence). The CDR3 runs 16 residues. The chain's CDR3 is CATSRDLGEGGTEAFF. CDR3 nucleotides: TGTGCCACCAGCAGAGATCTAGGGGAGGGGGGCACTGAAGCTTTCTTT.

This clone showed up just once. The chain links TRBV7-4 to TRBJ2-2; weak D call: TRBD2 (5 bases). CDR1 SGHVT and CDR2 SQSDAQ come from the germline V gene. Trimming left V 5 bases short and J 7 bases short, with 8 bases between. The CDR3 is 12 residues long. DNA for the CDR3: TGTGCCAGCAGCCCCCGGGGCGGGGAGCTGTTTTTT. Amino acid sequence: CASSPRGGELFF.

This clone has a single count. This chain links TRBV10-3 with TRBJ1-1, with TRBD1 identical over 7 bases. The V and J ends lost 10 bases and 0 bases, in that order; junction bases with no gene match: 5. Germline values: CDR1 ENHRY, CDR2 SYGVKD. There are 13 residues in the CDR3. The chain's CDR3 is CATSGTVNTEAFF. CDR3 in DNA: TGTGCCACATCCGGGACAGTGAACACTGAAGCTTTCTTT.

The CDR3 protein is CASSEASGGTGELFF. CDR3 DNA: TGTGCCAGCAGTGAGGCGAGCGGAGGGACCGGGGAGCTGTTTTTT. V and J are TRBV2 and TRBJ2-2, with D tentatively TRBD2 (6 bases). Germline V gene lookup returns CDR1 SNHLY and CDR2 FYNNEI. Trimming left V 3 bases short and J 5 bases short, with 13 bases between. The CDR3 extends over 15 amino acids.

The V and J genes are TRBV19 and TRBJ2-5; D possibly corresponds to TRBD2 (5 bases). V lost 6 bases to trimming and J lost 3 bases, with 11 bases between them. Germline CDR1 is LNHDA and CDR2 is SQIVND (reference sequence). The CDR3 length is 13 residues. The CDR3 nucleotides are TGTGCCAGTAGCCTTCTACTAGAAGAGACCCAGTACTTC. It codes for CASSLLLEETQYF.

This clone was seen once. The chain couples TRBV5-6 to TRBJ2-7; 10 nucleotides line up with TRBD1. CDR1 SGHDT and CDR2 YYEEEE come from the germline V gene. V gave up 0 bases and J gave up 3 bases; unmatched junction bases: 6. The CDR3 extends over 16 amino acids. CDR3 amino acids: CASSLGPGQGFYEQYF. The CDR3 DNA sequence: TGTGCCAGCAGCTTGGGTCCGGGACAGGGGTTCTACGAGCAGTACTTC.

The chain is built from TRBV11-3 and TRBJ2-7; 7 bases are a match to TRBD2. The CDR3 contains 14 residues. The V gene's germline CDR1 is SGHNT and CDR2 YENEEA. The J segment lost 3 bases and the V segment lost 2 bases, leaving 4 bases of the junction unmatched. The CDR3 region is CASSLSGAHYEQYF. The CDR3 DNA reads as TGTGCCAGCAGCTTAAGCGGGGCTCACTACGAGCAGTACTTC.

The chain has TRBV5-5 and TRBJ1-5; D unresolved. Germline V CDR1 and CDR2: SGHKS, YYEKEE (reference sequence). Deletions cut 2 bases from V and 6 bases from J, with 12 bases between. The CDR3 has 14 residues. This chain's CDR3 is CASSFEGMVQPQHF. The CDR3 coding sequence is TGTGCCAGCAGCTTTGAGGGTATGGTTCAGCCCCAGCATTTT.

This clone showed up just once. The V gene is TRBV12-3 or TRBV12-4, the J gene TRBJ1-2; D not resolved. V lost 6 bases and J lost 6, with 14 bases in between. This CDR3 comprises 13 residues. The chain's CDR3 is CASRATAINGYTF. The CDR3 DNA is TGTGCCAGCAGAGCGACGGCGATCAATGGCTACACCTTC.

The gene calls are TRBV7-2 and TRBJ1-3; the D is unclear. Germline CDR1 is SGHTA and CDR2 is FQGNSA. The V gene lost 1 base and the J gene lost 0 bases, with 10 bases spanning the gap. This CDR3 is built from 16 residues. The CDR3 loop reads CASSLGVPNSGNTIYF. The CDR3 DNA sequence: TGTGCCAGCAGCTTAGGAGTCCCCAACTCTGGAAACACCATATATTTT.

The V gene is TRBV5-6, the J gene TRBJ2-3, with D possibly TRBD1 on 6 matching bases. V dropped 4 bases and J dropped 2 bases, with 14 bases sitting between them. The CDR3 loop spans 15 amino acids. The germline V gene has CDR1 SGHDT and CDR2 YYEEEE. In nucleotides, the CDR3 is TGTGCCAGCAGCCCGACAGGAGTAAACACAGATACGCAGTATTTT. This encodes CASSPTGVNTDTQYF.

The chain links TRBV7-6 to TRBJ2-3; possibly TRBD1 for D (6 bases). Trimming pared 1 base from V and 4 bases from J, leaving 21 bases between. The length of the CDR3 is 18 residues. The germline V gene encodes CDR1 SGHVS and CDR2 FNYEAQ. As DNA, the CDR3 is TGTGCCAGCAGCTTAGTCCCCAGGGCGGGCAGGGGAGCAGATACGCAGTATTTT. It translates to CASSLVPRAGRGADTQYF.

The rearrangement links TRBV7-2 to TRBJ2-3; 9 bases are shared with TRBD2. CDR1 and CDR2 from the germline V gene are SGHTA and FQGNSA. V lost 4 bases, J lost 0 bases, and 2 bases stayed unmatched. CDR3 length: 15 amino acids. The chain's CDR3 is CASSSGLASTDTQYF. The CDR3 region has the DNA TGTGCCAGCAGCTCGGGACTAGCTAGCACAGATACGCAGTATTTT.

This chain joins TRBV19 and TRBJ2-2; D remains unclear. The germline CDR1 and CDR2 sequences are LNHDA and SQIVND (reference sequence). V was shortened by 4 bases and J by 1 base, with 7 bases between the two germline ends. The CDR3 length is 14 residues. The CDR3 reads CASSSELNTGELFF. The CDR3 DNA reads TGTGCCAGTAGTAGTGAGTTGAACACCGGGGAGCTGTTTTTT.

This sequence joins TRBV28 and TRBJ1-5, with D perhaps TRBD1 (6 bases). Trimming pared 4 bases from V and 4 bases from J, leaving 14 bases between. In germline, CDR1 is MDHEN, CDR2 SYDVKM. The CDR3 consists of 15 residues. Here the CDR3 reads CASSYTGIVNQPQHF. The CDR3 DNA is TGTGCCAGCAGTTACACAGGGATAGTTAATCAGCCCCAGCATTTT.

V gene TRBV7-2 combines with J gene TRBJ1-2; the match to TRBD1 covers 9 bases. The V gene's germline CDR1 is SGHTA and CDR2 FQGNSA. The CDR3 length is 15 residues. The V and J ends lost 0 bases and 5 bases, in that order; junction bases with no gene match: 4. In nucleotides, the CDR3 is TGTGCCAGCAGCTTAGCCGGACAGGGGACGTATGGCTACACCTTC. This encodes CASSLAGQGTYGYTF. Full variable domain (rest looked up from reference TRBV7-2 and TRBJ1-2): GAGVSQSPSNKVTEKGKDVELRCDPISGHTALYWYRQSLGQGLEFLIYFQGNSAPDKSGLPSDRFSAERTGGSVSTLTIQRTQQEDSAVYLCASSLAGQGTYGYTFGSGTRLTVV.

V is TRBV5-6 and J is TRBJ2-5, with 14 positions matching TRBD2. The ends lost 4 bases at V and 5 bases at J; junction bases unmatched: 13. Germline assignment: CDR1 SGHDT and CDR2 YYEEEE. This CDR3 has 18 residues. CDR3 residues: CASSRDLRTSGRRETQYF. The CDR3 coding sequence is TGTGCCAGCAGCAGGGACCTTAGGACTAGCGGGAGGAGGGAGACCCAGTACTTC.

A few counts support this clone. V usage is TRBV14 and J usage is TRBJ2-7; a weak D match, TRBD1 (6 bases). The CDR3 has 13 amino acids. The germline gives CDR1 SGHDN, CDR2 FVKESK. Trimming took off 0 bases at V and 10 bases at J, with 13 bases between the two ends. The CDR3 DNA sequence: TGTGCCAGCAGCCAAGACCCCCGCAGGGGCCAGTACTTC. Translating it yields CASSQDPRRGQYF.